Listed below are T cell receptor beta chains from one sample, sequenced in a study of shared clonotypes between healthy human individuals. Clones were read by immunoSEQ multiplex PCR, and TCRdb kept only the in-frame ones, dropping some. The data show 2,100,000 or so clones, 95% seen once. Sequencing was carried out using naive CD4+ T cells sorted from blood. These receptors were collected from a man between 18 and 29 years old in good health. The CDR3 runs from the conserved cysteine through the conserved F or W. The order of the fields is J gene, V gene, clone size, CDR3 protein. Size tells how often a clone was seen (once, few, many) or the class of an expanded clone, and some rows leave it out.

j_call: TRBJ2-3; v_call: TRBV7-6; clone_size: once; cdr3_aa: CASSSTGQPSYTDTQYF
j_call: TRBJ1-1; v_call: TRBV27; clone_size: NA; cdr3_aa: CASSLGYRTNTEAFF
j_call: TRBJ2-5; v_call: TRBV29-1; clone_size: NA; cdr3_aa: CSVEDRRGGPETQYF
j_call: TRBJ2-5; v_call: TRBV5-1; clone_size: NA; cdr3_aa: CASSSGTGGRETQYF
j_call: TRBJ1-1; v_call: TRBV10-3; clone_size: NA; cdr3_aa: CAISNIQGGGTEAFF
j_call: TRBJ2-2; v_call: TRBV5-1; clone_size: NA; cdr3_aa: CASSLWDRYTGELFF
j_call: TRBJ2-1; v_call: TRBV6-6; clone_size: NA; cdr3_aa: CASSLAGDPYNEQFF
j_call: TRBJ1-5; v_call: TRBV27; clone_size: NA; cdr3_aa: CASSFSGPHQPQHF
j_call: TRBJ1-1; v_call: TRBV7-9; clone_size: NA; cdr3_aa: CASSLVIIGENTEAFF
j_call: TRBJ2-7; v_call: TRBV6-5; clone_size: NA; cdr3_aa: CASSQFPGAQYF
j_call: TRBJ1-2; v_call: TRBV19; clone_size: NA; cdr3_aa: CASSRDHWSYGYTF
j_call: TRBJ1-1; v_call: TRBV10-3; clone_size: NA; cdr3_aa: CAISVSGTEAFF
j_call: TRBJ2-7; v_call: TRBV5-1; clone_size: NA; cdr3_aa: CASSSWGLAGEQYF
j_call: TRBJ2-7; v_call: TRBV5-1; clone_size: NA; cdr3_aa: CASSRSSGGNYEQYF
j_call: TRBJ2-5; v_call: TRBV30; clone_size: NA; cdr3_aa: CAWSFGAKRETQYF
j_call: TRBJ1-5; v_call: TRBV18; clone_size: NA; cdr3_aa: CASSPRDAFNQPQHF
j_call: TRBJ1-5; v_call: TRBV5-6; clone_size: once; cdr3_aa: CASSSAGGRSNQPQHF
j_call: TRBJ1-2; v_call: TRBV11-2; clone_size: NA; cdr3_aa: CASSPKTGGDYGYTF
j_call: TRBJ2-3; v_call: TRBV5-4; clone_size: once; cdr3_aa: CAGTSGGAADTQYF
j_call: TRBJ1-4; v_call: TRBV7-9; clone_size: once; cdr3_aa: CASSLHARGQESEKLFF
j_call: TRBJ2-5; v_call: TRBV6-5; clone_size: NA; cdr3_aa: CASSDGGFRQETQYF
j_call: TRBJ2-2; v_call: TRBV5-1; clone_size: NA; cdr3_aa: CASSPENTGELFF
j_call: TRBJ2-6; v_call: TRBV11-3; clone_size: NA; cdr3_aa: CASSLTGWAGANVLTF
j_call: TRBJ1-1; v_call: TRBV19; clone_size: NA; cdr3_aa: CASSTAGGAFKNTEAFF
j_call: TRBJ1-6; v_call: TRBV18; clone_size: once; cdr3_aa: CASSSENSPLHF
j_call: TRBJ2-1; v_call: TRBV27; clone_size: NA; cdr3_aa: CASSLVRDSYNEQFF
j_call: TRBJ2-5; v_call: TRBV2; clone_size: NA; cdr3_aa: CASSDPGRETQYF
j_call: TRBJ1-6; v_call: TRBV10-3; clone_size: NA; cdr3_aa: CAIGRADSPLHF
j_call: TRBJ1-1; v_call: TRBV5-1; clone_size: NA; cdr3_aa: CASSRDSLNTEAFF
j_call: TRBJ2-3; v_call: TRBV19; clone_size: NA; cdr3_aa: CASKGQGMTDTQYF
j_call: TRBJ2-1; v_call: TRBV6-6; clone_size: once; cdr3_aa: CASFSGQYNEQFF
j_call: TRBJ2-5; v_call: TRBV25-1; clone_size: NA; cdr3_aa: CASGPEGYQETQYF
j_call: TRBJ2-7; v_call: TRBV5-1; clone_size: NA; cdr3_aa: CASSLNVDRGSYEQYF
j_call: TRBJ1-5; v_call: TRBV28; clone_size: NA; cdr3_aa: CASSSLGGSHQPQHF
j_call: TRBJ2-3; v_call: TRBV10-3; clone_size: NA; cdr3_aa: CAISEWRADSTDTQYF
j_call: TRBJ1-5; v_call: TRBV6-5; clone_size: NA; cdr3_aa: CASSRQGTHGQPQHF
j_call: TRBJ2-2; v_call: TRBV6-1; clone_size: NA; cdr3_aa: CASSEWGDRELTGELFF
j_call: TRBJ2-7; v_call: TRBV7-9; clone_size: NA; cdr3_aa: CASSVSPAYEQYF
j_call: TRBJ2-5; v_call: TRBV30; clone_size: once; cdr3_aa: CAWGGGAKETQYF
j_call: TRBJ2-7; v_call: TRBV6-6; clone_size: NA; cdr3_aa: CASSYSAALYEQYF
j_call: TRBJ1-4; v_call: TRBV14; clone_size: NA; cdr3_aa: CASSARTGSNEKLFF
j_call: TRBJ1-2; v_call: TRBV7-2; clone_size: NA; cdr3_aa: CATLRTGPRWGYTF
j_call: TRBJ2-3; v_call: TRBV7-2; clone_size: NA; cdr3_aa: CASSKSGTGGPDTQYF
j_call: TRBJ1-3; v_call: TRBV10-2; clone_size: NA; cdr3_aa: CASSSFGQEVRIDSGNTIYF
j_call: TRBJ2-7; v_call: TRBV19; clone_size: NA; cdr3_aa: CASSIAGLTYEQYF
j_call: TRBJ1-4; v_call: TRBV4-2; clone_size: NA; cdr3_aa: CASSQFPGDEKLFF
j_call: TRBJ1-4; v_call: TRBV7-9; clone_size: NA; cdr3_aa: CAGRGEEREKLFF
j_call: TRBJ2-5; v_call: TRBV2; clone_size: NA; cdr3_aa: CASQGTGRETQYF
j_call: TRBJ1-5; v_call: TRBV7-9; clone_size: NA; cdr3_aa: CASSLGYQPQHF
j_call: TRBJ2-3; v_call: TRBV2; clone_size: NA; cdr3_aa: CASSPGTGRLDTQYF
j_call: TRBJ1-1; v_call: TRBV9; clone_size: once; cdr3_aa: CASSVGTMNTEAFF
j_call: TRBJ1-2; v_call: TRBV28; clone_size: NA; cdr3_aa: CASSLPMGQGGYGYTF
j_call: TRBJ2-5; v_call: TRBV5-1; clone_size: once; cdr3_aa: CASSSVGQRQETQYF
j_call: TRBJ1-5; v_call: TRBV6-6; clone_size: NA; cdr3_aa: CASSPHIGDGNQPQHF
j_call: TRBJ2-5; v_call: TRBV25-1; clone_size: few; cdr3_aa: CASSLGFGTQYF
j_call: TRBJ1-1; v_call: TRBV7-2; clone_size: NA; cdr3_aa: CASSPTGVNTEAFF
j_call: TRBJ2-3; v_call: TRBV7-9; clone_size: once; cdr3_aa: CASSLARGGTDTQYF
j_call: TRBJ2-3; v_call: TRBV7-8; clone_size: NA; cdr3_aa: CASSLGGLDTDTQYF